This entry features one T cell receptor (beta chain) sequence. The CDR3 is 14 residues long. CDR1 and CDR2 from the germline V gene are SGHTA and FQGNSA. J gave up 9 bases and V 2 bases, and 4 bases lay outside the gene matches. Amplification yielded TCR beta CDR3 regions, with RNA transcripts as the source. Initially, a first-round RT-PCR of the TCR CDR3 employed the HTBI primer set. TCRdb called the multiplex PCR reads again in MiXCR, with one record for every CDR3 protein. The table shows about 570,000 distinct CDR3 sequences, with 40% to 55% occurring only once. The sample is drawn from a study of T cells in Graves' hyperthyroidism and ophthalmopathy.

The sequence came from an adult woman with Graves' disease, either hyperthyroidism or ophthalmopathy (not recorded which). The material sequenced was peripheral blood or thyroid tissue (not recorded which). The rearrangement links TRBV7-2 to TRBJ1-1, with TRBD1 matching 12 bases. CDR3 residues: CASSLTGQGAQAFF. In DNA, the CDR3 is TGTGCCAGCAGCTTAACGGGACAGGGGGCTCAAGCTTTCTTT.